The clone carrying this T cell receptor (beta chain) was seen only once. The entry originates in a study of CD8+ T cells in alopecia areata. CDR1 is SGHVS and CDR2 is FQNEAQ in the germline V gene. V was trimmed by 4 bases and J by 2 bases, leaving 11 bases between them. The CDR3 sequence is 14 residues long. Collection of lesional scalp punch biopsies and peripheral blood was performed in alopecia areata patients. Extracted from the samples, RNA was reverse transcribed into cDNA to serve as the sequencing template. Profiled with immunoSEQ multiplex PCR; TCRdb holds only in-frame clones, not every one. There are around 69,000 clones in the sample; about three fifths occur only once, and around a sixth lies in the top ten.

The starting material was CD8+ T cells sorted from blood, obtained at week 0. The clonotype was recovered from a human donor with alopecia areata. The chain carries TRBV7-8 and TRBJ1-2, with D unclear. CDR3 in DNA: TGTGCCAGCAGCTACGACGGATTCAACTATGGCTACACCTTC. Protein: CASSYDGFNYGYTF.